This T cell receptor beta chain was captured by sequencing in a study of T cell responses to AZD1222 COVID-19 vaccine. Of note for this clone: Its antigen is unidentified.

With V trimmed by 3 bases and J by 12 bases, 8 bases remained unmatched. This CDR3 has 15 residues. Germline assignment: CDR1 MDHEN and CDR2 SYDVKM. General study results and limits: There were mostly white British donors and more females than males, and clonal diversity was possibly underestimated. No day 14 peak samples; only post-peak repertoires were characterized. Across the whole spike, CD4 TCRs peaked at regions 160-218 and 743-854. Seropositive status at baseline applied to only five to seven AZD1222 recipients.

This table comes from immunoSEQ multiplex PCR, and its TCRdb copy is limited to in-frame clones, with some not included. The sample lists around 100,000 clones, 88% occurring once. The clonotype comes from an adult in good health. The V and J genes are TRBV28 and TRBJ2-1, with TRBD2 matching 13 bases. Here the sequenced sample was peripheral blood, taken on day 0 of AZD1222 vaccination. The CDR3 nucleotides are TGTGCCAGCAGTTTGGTACTAGCGGGAGGGATCGGGCAGTTCTTC. Protein sequence: CASSLVLAGGIGQFF.